Listed here is a single T cell receptor beta chain. Its target is unknown. Different DNA sequences within this sample yield the same CDR3. CDR1 is SGHRS and CDR2 is YFSETQ in the germline V gene. The CDR3 length is 14 residues. J lost 2 bases, V lost 0 bases, and 2 bases had no gene match. This specimen belongs to a study of radiotherapy plus CTLA-4 blockade in lung cancer. Study background: Across the patients, objective responses occurred in approximately 17%, and disease control in under 40%. Overall study results and limits: It was early blood T cell clone dynamics, with interferon-beta, that reportedly best predicted response. There was expansion of tumor-derived TCR clones in blood after radiotherapy plus ipilimumab.

The table came from immunoSEQ multiplex PCR; TCRdb's copy has only in-frame clones and leaves some out. The table lists 30,000 to 45,000 clones, around 77% of them singletons. The chain recombines TRBV5-1 with TRBJ2-7; 7 bases fit TRBD1. The receptor was isolated from a human donor with non-small cell lung cancer who had stable disease on radiotherapy plus ipilimumab. Sample: peripheral blood, taken from a patient treated with radiotherapy plus ipilimumab. CDR3 loop: CASSLDGQAYEQYF. DNA for the CDR3: TGCGCCAGCAGCTTGGACGGACAGGCCTACGAGCAGTACTTC.